These 21 T cell receptor beta chains were all obtained from the same sample, sequenced in a study of OX40 agonist ivuxolimab in advanced cancers. The table came from immunoSEQ multiplex PCR; TCRdb's copy has only in-frame clones and leaves some out. The sample lists 55,000 to 85,000 clones, approximately 90% occurring once. The starting material was CD4+ or CD8+ T cells sorted from blood, obtained in a trial of the OX40 agonist ivuxolimab. Receptors originate from an adult with an advanced solid tumor such as melanoma, head and neck, liver or kidney cancer.

The chain joins TRBV28 to TRBJ2-3; no definite D call. V lost 2 bases to trimming and J lost 2 bases, with 11 bases between them. Germline V gene lookup returns CDR1 MDHEN and CDR2 SYDVKM. This CDR3 is built from 15 residues. The CDR3 DNA reads TGTGCCAGCAGTTTAGACGGTTTAGTCACAGATACGCAGTATTTT. Its translation is CASSLDGLVTDTQYF.

By share, this clone counts as medium-sized. The chain combines TRBV19 with TRBJ2-7; D is possibly TRBD1 (5 bases). V lost 10 bases and J 3 bases, leaving 16 bases between the germline ends. Germline CDR1 and CDR2: LNHDA and SQIVND (reference sequence). The CDR3 contains 13 residues. DNA for the CDR3: TGTGCCACTTTAGACAGCAACCTCTACGAGCAGTACTTC. Its protein product is CATLDSNLYEQYF.

This sequence joins TRBV6-5 and TRBJ1-1, with TRBD1 matching 8 bases. This CDR3 region has 14 residues. The germline CDR1 and CDR2 sequences are MNHEY and SVGAGI. Trimming cost V 7 bases and J 8 bases; bases outside gene matches: 12. The CDR3 here is CASTPQPGQAEAFF. CDR3 nucleotides: TGTGCCAGCACTCCCCAGCCGGGACAGGCGGAAGCTTTCTTT.

As for this clone: A junction end diverges from the germline sequence, so it may reflect a read error. This chain links TRBV6-6 with TRBJ2-7; D is possibly TRBD1 (6 bases). The CDR3 runs 13 residues. CDR1 is MNHNY, CDR2 SVGAGI, per germline (reference sequence). The CDR3 reads CASSYSVQGYPFF. The CDR3 DNA reads as TGTGCCAGCAGTTACTCGGTCCAGGGGTACCCATTCTTC.

The V call is TRBV30, the J call TRBJ2-7; either TRBD1 or TRBD2 may supply D (6 bases each). V lost 2 bases and J lost 2, with 13 bases in between. CDR1 and CDR2 (germline): GTSNPN, SVGIG (reference sequence). CDR3 length: 14 amino acids. The CDR3 is CAWSRAGGTYEQYF. In DNA form, the CDR3 reads TGTGCCTGGAGTCGGGCCGGGGGCACCTACGAGCAGTACTTC.

The rearrangement joins TRBV4-1 to TRBJ1-2; the D is unclear. Germline V gene lookup returns CDR1 MGHRA and CDR2 YSYEKL. There are 15 residues in the CDR3. V lost 2 bases and J lost 4, with 14 bases in between. The CDR3 sequence is CASSQQDIGSYGYTF. CDR3 DNA sequence: TGCGCCAGCAGCCAACAAGACATAGGGTCCTATGGCTACACCTTC.

V gene TRBV25-1 combines with J gene TRBJ1-4, with a possible D match to TRBD1 (6 bases). Trimming cost V 0 bases and J 6 bases, with 14 bases left between them. CDR3 length equals 16 residues. Germline V gives CDR1 MGHDK, CDR2 SYGVNS. This chain's CDR3 is CASSEYQGPGDEKLFF. The CDR3 DNA follows: TGTGCCAGCAGTGAATATCAGGGGCCAGGTGATGAAAAACTGTTTTTT.

This rearrangement joins TRBV28 to TRBJ1-2; no clear D. This CDR3 is built from 13 residues. V was shortened by 5 bases and J by 7 bases, with 14 bases between the two germline ends. The V gene's germline CDR1 is MDHEN and CDR2 SYDVKM. Here the CDR3 DNA reads TGTGCCAGCAGTCTCTCGTCCTGGGGTGGCTACACCTTC. Protein product: CASSLSSWGGYTF.

V usage is TRBV6-5 and J usage is TRBJ1-1; D is undetermined. This CDR3 is 13 amino acids long. CDR1 is MNHEY and CDR2 is SVGAGI in the germline V gene. V was pared by 3 bases and J by 6 bases, with 11 bases between. CDR3 loop: CASSYPGSAEAFF. The CDR3, as DNA: TGTGCCAGCAGTTATCCGGGTTCCGCTGAAGCTTTCTTT.

J is TRBJ2-1 and V is TRBV19; tentatively, D is TRBD1 (6 bases). The CDR3 extends over 16 amino acids. Germline V lookup: CDR1 LNHDA, CDR2 SQIVND (reference sequence). Trimming cost V 4 bases and J 1 base, with 14 bases left between them. The chain's CDR3 is CASSTRARGSYNEQFF. CDR3 nucleotides: TGTGCCAGTAGTACCCGTGCCAGGGGATCCTACAATGAGCAGTTCTTC.

The rearrangement joins TRBV7-3 to TRBJ2-3; D unresolved. Trimming took 2 bases from V and 6 from J, leaving 6 bases between them. The germline V gene encodes CDR1 SGHTA and CDR2 FQGTGA. The CDR3 has 12 residues. The CDR3 DNA sequence: TGTGCCAGCAGCTTAGATGCGGATACGCAGTATTTT. Amino acid sequence: CASSLDADTQYF.

This rearrangement joins TRBV5-6 to TRBJ1-3; weak D call: TRBD1 (6 bases). The ends were cut back, 5 bases at V and 0 bases at J, with 21 bases in the middle. Germline V gene data show CDR1 as SGHDT and CDR2 as YYEEEE. CDR3 length equals 18 residues. As DNA, the CDR3 is TGTGCCAGCAGTAGACAGGTTCTACCCCGGCCCTCTGGAAACACCATATATTTT. Translating it yields CASSRQVLPRPSGNTIYF.

CDR3 bases: TGTGCCAGCAGTTTACTGGCGTTGGGCACAGATACGCAGTATTTT. Its protein product is CASSLLALGTDTQYF. J is TRBJ2-3 and V is TRBV28; D not resolved. CDR1 and CDR2 (germline): MDHEN, SYDVKM. The CDR3 totals 15 residues. V lost 2 bases and J 1 base, leaving 10 bases between the germline ends.

This rearrangement joins TRBV6-1 to TRBJ2-6; TRBD1 or TRBD2 may be the D gene (5 bases each). This CDR3 has 14 amino acids. The germline CDR1 and CDR2 sequences are MNHNS and SASEGT. CDR3 DNA sequence: TGTGCGGCCCACTGGGGGTCCGGGGCCAACGTCCTGACTTTC. Its protein is CAAHWGSGANVLTF.

This sequence joins TRBV5-1 and TRBJ1-6; 7 nucleotides align to TRBD1. V lost 6 bases to trimming and J lost 5 bases; unmatched junction nucleotides: 5. Germline V gene lookup returns CDR1 SGHRS and CDR2 YFSETQ. The CDR3 runs 14 residues. The CDR3 DNA sequence: TGCGCCAGCAACCTCGGGACAGATAATTCACCCCTCCACTTT. Translated: CASNLGTDNSPLHF.

V and J are TRBV7-8 and TRBJ1-2; D is uncertain. V was pared by 1 base and J by 3 bases, with 6 bases between. Germline V gene sequence: CDR1 SGHVS, CDR2 FQNEAQ. The CDR3 runs 13 residues. In DNA form, the CDR3 reads TGTGCCAGCAGCTTAGGGGCGGACTATGGCTACACCTTC. Protein: CASSLGADYGYTF.

This chain connects TRBV11-3 to TRBJ2-7, with TRBD1 as a possible D gene (6 bases). Germline V lookup: CDR1 SGHNT, CDR2 YENEEA. V was pared by 3 bases and J by 6 bases, with 15 bases between. The CDR3 totals 14 residues. DNA for the CDR3: TGTGCCAGCAGCTTTGGCGCAGGGGCCTCCGAGCAGTACTTC. Protein sequence: CASSFGAGASEQYF. The full variable domain, its missing parts supplied by reference TRBV11-3 and TRBJ2-7, is EAGVVQSPRYKIIEKKQPVAFWCNPISGHNTLYWYLQNLGQGPELLIRYENEEAVDDSQLPKDRFSAERLKGVDSTLKIQPAELGDSAVYLCASSFGAGASEQYFGPGTRLTVT.

The chain recombines TRBV9 with TRBJ1-2; a possible D gene is TRBD1 (5 bases). There are 14 residues in the CDR3. V lost 0 bases and J 4 bases, leaving 10 bases between the germline ends. Per the germline V gene, CDR1 is SGDLS and CDR2 is YYNGEE. CDR3 residues: CASSVDVGVYGYTF. Written as DNA, the CDR3 is TGTGCCAGCAGCGTAGATGTAGGGGTCTATGGCTACACCTTC. Full variable domain (missing parts from reference TRBV9 and TRBJ1-2): DSGVTQTPKHLITATGQRVTLRCSPRSGDLSVYWYQQSLDQGLQFLIQYYNGEERAKGNILERFSAQQFPDLHSELNLSSLELGDSALYFCASSVDVGVYGYTFGSGTRLTVV.

V and J are TRBV30 and TRBJ1-1, with D possibly being TRBD1 (6 bases). Trimming left V 1 base short and J 4 bases short, with 10 bases between. This CDR3 comprises 13 residues. Looked up from germline, CDR1 is GTSNPN and CDR2 is SVGIG (reference sequence). CDR3 DNA: TGTGCCTGGAGTGCGACCAGGGGCACTGAAGCTTTCTTT. Residues: CAWSATRGTEAFF.

This sequence joins TRBV7-2 and TRBJ2-3; weak D call: TRBD2 (6 bases). The CDR3 loop spans 15 amino acids. CDR1 SGHTA and CDR2 FQGNSA come from the germline V gene. V lost 6 bases and J 3 bases, leaving 16 bases between the germline ends. In DNA, the CDR3 is TGTGCCAGCAGTTTCCTGGACTATGGGACAGATACGCAGTATTTT. The encoded protein is CASSFLDYGTDTQYF. Drawing the rest from reference TRBV7-2 and TRBJ2-3, the complete variable domain is GAGVSQSPSNKVTEKGKDVELRCDPISGHTALYWYRQSLGQGLEFLIYFQGNSAPDKSGLPSDRFSAERTGGSVSTLTIQRTQQEDSAVYLCASSFLDYGTDTQYFGPGTRLTVL.

This rearrangement joins TRBV6-5 to TRBJ2-7; D is unresolved. Germline values: CDR1 MNHEY, CDR2 SVGAGI. V lost 5 bases to trimming and J lost 1 base, with 12 bases between them. The CDR3 is 14 residues long. The CDR3 spells CASSVGRLSYEQYF. The CDR3 DNA is TGTGCCAGCAGTGTGGGCAGGTTGTCCTACGAGCAGTACTTC.